The 32 T cell receptor beta chains below were found in one sample sequenced in a study of T cells after yellow fever vaccination. A single record per CDR3 protein comes from TCRdb applying MiXCR to the 5' RACE reads. This sample has 500,000 to 650,000 distinct CDR3 sequences; about a sixth occur once, and the top ten carry 17%. Specimen: PBMCs, collected 4 to 6 days after the first yellow fever vaccination. The receptor source for this set is a man younger than 30 who received the YFV17D yellow fever vaccine.

The chain couples TRBV5-1 to TRBJ2-1, with D possibly TRBD1 on 5 matching bases. The CDR3 totals 15 residues. The V end lost 0 bases, the J end lost 7 bases, and 14 bases lay between the germline ends. CDR1 SGHRS and CDR2 YFSETQ come from the germline V gene. CDR3 DNA: TGCGCCAGCAGCTTGGAGGTGGCAGGGCTGAATGAGCAGTTCTTC. This codes for CASSLEVAGLNEQFF.

The CDR3 is CSASDAGGPLGELFF. CDR3 sequence (DNA): TGCAGTGCTAGCGATGCGGGGGGGCCATTGGGGGAGCTGTTTTTT. The V call is TRBV20-1, the J call TRBJ2-2; 9 bases match TRBD2. Germline-derived CDR1 and CDR2 are DFQATT and SNEGSKA (reference sequence). The CDR3 contains 15 residues. V shed 3 bases, J shed 8 bases, and the junction held 10 bases outside the gene matches.

This clonotype turned up a few times. This sequence joins TRBV7-9 and TRBJ2-3; 11 positions agree with TRBD2. CDR1 and CDR2 from the germline V gene are SEHNR and FQNEAQ (reference sequence). CDR3 size: 17 residues. The J segment lost 1 base and the V segment lost 3 bases, leaving 6 bases of the junction unmatched. CDR3 coding DNA: TGTGCCAGCAGCTTCCCATCACTAGCGGGGGGCACAGATACGCAGTATTTT. Protein product: CASSFPSLAGGTDTQYF.

This clonotype was observed a few times. CDR3 protein: CASSQDEGSPNYGYTF. The CDR3 nucleotides are TGTGCCAGCAGCCAAGATGAGGGGTCGCCTAACTATGGCTACACCTTC. The chain carries TRBV4-2 and TRBJ1-2, with D maybe TRBD1 (5 bases). The CDR3 consists of 16 residues. Trimming shortened V by 0 bases and J by 0 bases, and 11 bases separated the two germline ends. The germline gives CDR1 LGHNA, CDR2 YNFKEQ.

J is TRBJ2-7 and V is TRBV20-1; perhaps TRBD1 as D (5 bases). Germline V gene data show CDR1 as DFQATT and CDR2 as SNEGSKA (reference sequence). The CDR3 loop spans 16 amino acids. Trimming stripped 2 bases from V and 2 bases from J, with 19 bases between. The CDR3: CSARSDLLTGAYEQYF. The CDR3 DNA reads TGCAGTGCTAGATCCGACCTCCTAACAGGAGCCTACGAGCAGTACTTC.

This chain links TRBV7-9 with TRBJ2-4; D is undetermined. V lost 5 bases to trimming and J lost 8 bases, with 10 bases between them. The V gene's germline CDR1 is SEHNR and CDR2 FQNEAQ (reference sequence). The CDR3 contains 12 residues. The CDR3 region has the DNA TGTGCCAGCAGCATCCCTAGGGACATTCAGTACTTC. It codes for CASSIPRDIQYF.

This clonotype has only a few counts. The rearrangement links TRBV7-2 to TRBJ2-1; 11 positions match TRBD2. Per germline, CDR1 SGHTA and CDR2 FQGNSA. J gave up 7 bases and V 3 bases, and 5 bases lay outside the gene matches. CDR3 length: 15 amino acids. The CDR3 DNA is TGTGCCAGCAGCTTCTGGCTAGCGGGGGGAAATGAGCAGTTCTTC. Its protein product is CASSFWLAGGNEQFF.

This clonotype was counted between two and nine times. The CDR3 bases are TGTGCCAGCAGCCCGCCCCATTTGAGGAACACTGAAGCTTTCTTT. Protein sequence: CASSPPHLRNTEAFF. The rearrangement links TRBV11-2 to TRBJ1-1; the D is unclear. The CDR3 runs to 15 residues. CDR1 SGHAT and CDR2 FQNNGV come from the germline V gene. The ends were cut back, 5 bases at V and 1 base at J, with 14 bases in the middle.

This chain uses TRBV5-1 with TRBJ2-4; a possible D gene is TRBD2 (5 bases). V lost 0 bases, J lost 6 bases, and 13 bases lay in between. CDR3 size: 15 residues. Germline V gene data show CDR1 as SGHRS and CDR2 as YFSETQ. This CDR3 reads CASSLVGEHGNIQYF. The CDR3 bases are TGCGCCAGCAGCTTGGTTGGGGAGCATGGAAACATTCAGTACTTC.

The chain carries TRBV30 and TRBJ2-3; 9 nucleotides align to TRBD2. Trimming at V came to 4 bases and at J to 5 bases, leaving 7 bases not matched to a gene. Looked up from germline, CDR1 is GTSNPN and CDR2 is SVGIG (reference sequence). This CDR3 contains 14 residues. The CDR3 DNA reads TGTGCCTGGACACCGGGACTAGCAATAGATACGCAGTATTTT. As protein: CAWTPGLAIDTQYF.

This clonotype was counted a few times. The chain has TRBV7-9 and TRBJ2-7; D not certain. This CDR3 has 13 amino acids. Germline V CDR1 and CDR2: SEHNR, FQNEAQ (reference sequence). Between the trimmed V and J ends, which lost 5 bases and 3 bases, there was a span of 11 bases. This CDR3 reads CASSPGPLYEQYV. In DNA form, the CDR3 reads TGTGCCAGCAGCCCAGGACCCCTCTACGAGCAGTACGTC.

In nucleotides, the CDR3 is TGTGCCAGCAGCCCGCGGGGACTAGCGGGGGTGAGCTCCTACAATGAGCAGTTCTTC. This sequence encodes CASSPRGLAGVSSYNEQFF. J is TRBJ2-1 and V is TRBV4-2; 14 nucleotides align to TRBD2. The CDR3 sequence is 19 residues long. Germline V lookup: CDR1 LGHNA, CDR2 YNFKEQ. With V trimmed by 4 bases and J by 0 bases, 8 bases remained unmatched.

A few counts support this clonotype. This chain connects TRBV3-1 to TRBJ1-1, with 7 bases aligning to TRBD1. Germline V lookup: CDR1 LGHDT, CDR2 YNNKEL (reference sequence). V lost 4 bases to trimming and J lost 2 bases; unmatched junction nucleotides: 10. CDR3 length: 16 amino acids. The CDR3 protein is CASSRQSTGVNTEAFF. CDR3 nucleotides: TGTGCCAGCAGCCGTCAATCTACAGGGGTAAACACTGAAGCTTTCTTT.

This clonotype has more than one count but fewer than ten. This chain joins TRBV7-9 and TRBJ1-2, with no clear D. This CDR3 spans 13 amino acids. Trimming took 1 base from V and 5 from J, leaving 8 bases between them. In germline, CDR1 is SEHNR, CDR2 FQNEAQ (reference sequence). The DNA of the CDR3 is TGTGCCAGCAGCTTAGACATATCATATGGCTACACCTTC. It translates to CASSLDISYGYTF.

This clonotype was observed a few times. In nucleotides, the CDR3 is TGTGCCAGCAGCTGGCCGCTCCAGGGGAATGAGCAGTTCTTC. This codes for CASSWPLQGNEQFF. V is TRBV7-4 and J is TRBJ2-1; TRBD1 is a possible D gene (6 bases). The CDR3 runs to 14 residues. The germline CDR1 and CDR2 sequences are SGHVT and SQSDAQ. The ends were cut back, 4 bases at V and 7 bases at J, with 14 bases in the middle.

CDR3: CASTRTEMNTEAFF. The CDR3 nucleotides are TGTGCCAGCACCCGGACAGAGATGAACACTGAAGCTTTCTTT. V and J are TRBV12-3 or TRBV12-4 and TRBJ1-1; D may be TRBD1 (6 bases). CDR3 length equals 14 residues. V was pared by 7 bases and J by 0 bases, with 12 bases between.

In its sample, this clonotype was seen a few times. The chain carries TRBV6-1 and TRBJ2-1, with D possibly matching TRBD1 (5 bases). CDR3 length equals 14 residues. The germline gives CDR1 MNHNS, CDR2 SASEGT. The DNA of the CDR3 is TGTGTCACGGGTAGGGGCTACTCCTACAATGAGCAGTTCTTC. Translating gives CVTGRGYSYNEQFF.

This chain uses TRBV7-2 with TRBJ2-1; 9 bases map to TRBD2. CDR1 is SGHTA, CDR2 FQGNSA, per germline. The CDR3 spans 17 residues. J was trimmed by 0 bases and V by 5 bases; bases with no gene match: 8. For the CDR3, the DNA is TGTGCCAGCAGCCAGCTTAGCGGGAGCAGCTCCTACAATGAGCAGTTCTTC. It is translated as CASSQLSGSSSYNEQFF. Looking up the rest from reference TRBV7-2 and TRBJ2-1 gives the full variable domain: GAGVSQSPSNKVTEKGKDVELRCDPISGHTALYWYRQSLGQGLEFLIYFQGNSAPDKSGLPSDRFSAERTGGSVSTLTIQRTQQEDSAVYLCASSQLSGSSSYNEQFFGPGTRLTVL.

This clonotype occurred a few times. The chain is built from TRBV7-8 and TRBJ1-6; 7 nucleotides agree with TRBD1. Germline-derived CDR1 and CDR2 are SGHVS and FQNEAQ. The CDR3 extends over 16 amino acids. J was trimmed by 9 bases and V by 2 bases; bases with no gene match: 10. The CDR3 loop reads CASSLLRQGAGSPLHF. As DNA, the CDR3 is TGTGCCAGCAGCTTACTACGACAGGGAGCGGGTTCACCCCTCCACTTT.

This clonotype was observed at least ten times. The V and J genes are TRBV3-1 and TRBJ1-1; 9 positions match TRBD1. Germline CDR1 is LGHDT and CDR2 is YNNKEL (reference sequence). There are 15 residues in the CDR3. V lost 4 bases to trimming and J lost 7 bases; unmatched junction nucleotides: 10. The CDR3 here is CASSRTGGDLYEAFF. CDR3 sequence (DNA): TGTGCCAGCAGCCGTACAGGGGGCGACCTTTATGAAGCTTTCTTT.

V is TRBV19 and J is TRBJ1-1, with 7 bases that match TRBD1. The germline V gene has CDR1 LNHDA and CDR2 SQIVND (reference sequence). The CDR3 has 13 amino acids. The V segment lost 7 bases and the J segment 4 bases; nucleotides outside the gene matches: 6. As DNA, the CDR3 is TGTGCCAGTACCTCGACAGGGTTCACTGAAGCTTTCTTT. It is translated as CASTSTGFTEAFF.

This clonotype was observed a few times. The V call is TRBV7-9, the J call TRBJ2-5, with 10 nucleotides matching TRBD2. Germline lookup yields CDR1 SEHNR and CDR2 FQNEAQ (reference sequence). CDR3 length equals 15 residues. The V segment lost 5 bases and the J segment 2 bases; nucleotides outside the gene matches: 5. CDR3 protein: CASSPSGGSQETQYF. CDR3 nucleotide sequence: TGTGCCAGCAGCCCTAGCGGGGGTTCTCAAGAGACCCAGTACTTC.

This clonotype came up a few times. This chain uses TRBV9 with TRBJ1-2, with TRBD1 matching over 7 bases. V lost 0 bases to trimming and J lost 4 bases; unmatched junction nucleotides: 6. Germline CDR1 reads SGDLS; CDR2 reads YYNGEE. The CDR3 runs to 15 residues. DNA for the CDR3: TGTGCCAGCAGCGTAGTAGGGGACAGCGTCTATGGCTACACCTTC. Translating gives CASSVVGDSVYGYTF.

V usage is TRBV4-1 and J usage is TRBJ2-7; a possible D gene is TRBD2 (7 bases). V lost 0 bases and J lost 5, with 17 bases in between. Germline CDR1 and CDR2: MGHRA and YSYEKL. The CDR3 runs to 16 residues. In DNA, the CDR3 is TGCGCCAGCAGCCAAGAGGTTCCGGGGGGCTGGCACGAGCAGTACGTC. Protein sequence: CASSQEVPGGWHEQYV.

The chain recombines TRBV6-1 with TRBJ2-7, with 9 nucleotides matching TRBD2. This CDR3 is 17 amino acids long. The V and J ends lost 5 bases and 0 bases, in that order; junction bases with no gene match: 11. In germline, CDR1 is MNHNS, CDR2 SASEGT. The DNA for the CDR3 is TGTGCCAGCAGTAAAACGGCTAGCGGGGTCAGCTCCTACGAGCAGTACTTC. Protein sequence: CASSKTASGVSSYEQYF.

This chain links TRBV19 with TRBJ2-2; possibly TRBD1 for D (5 bases). V lost 6 bases and J 9 bases, leaving 17 bases between the germline ends. The CDR3 sequence is 14 residues long. Germline assignment: CDR1 LNHDA and CDR2 SQIVND (reference sequence). CDR3 sequence reads: CASSSGRQKRELFF. The CDR3 nucleotides are TGTGCCAGTAGCTCTGGAAGACAGAAGCGGGAGCTGTTTTTT.

The V gene is TRBV5-1, the J gene TRBJ2-5; no definite D call. This CDR3 has 16 residues. The V end was cut by 0 bases, the J end by 5 bases, with 17 bases between. Germline V gene data show CDR1 as SGHRS and CDR2 as YFSETQ. CDR3 sequence: CASSLASENLRETQYF. For the CDR3, the DNA is TGCGCCAGCAGCTTGGCTTCAGAAAACCTCAGGGAGACCCAGTACTTC.

V usage is TRBV6-2 or TRBV6-3 and J usage is TRBJ2-3, with D possibly TRBD2 on 6 matching bases. The length of the CDR3 is 14 residues. Germline CDR1 is MNHEY and CDR2 is SVGEGT. V dropped 6 bases and J dropped 0 bases, with 10 bases sitting between them. The CDR3 DNA sequence: TGTGCCAGCAGGCTAGCGACTAGCACAGATACGCAGTATTTT. It specifies CASRLATSTDTQYF.

This clonotype was seen only a few times. The CDR3 DNA follows: TGTGCCAGCAGCTTAAGGACACCCGAAAAACTGTTTTTT. This gives the protein CASSLRTPEKLFF. The chain combines TRBV7-9 with TRBJ1-4, with D maybe TRBD1 (5 bases). CDR1 SEHNR and CDR2 FQNEAQ come from the germline V gene (reference sequence). This CDR3 has 13 amino acids. V was shortened by 2 bases and J by 8 bases, with 9 bases between the two germline ends.

The chain carries TRBV7-2 and TRBJ2-5; TRBD2 agrees at 11 bases. With 5 bases clipped from V and 2 bases from J, the junction kept 4 bases outside the gene matches. In germline, CDR1 is SGHTA, CDR2 FQGNSA. This CDR3 comprises 15 residues. The CDR3 is CASSHRLAGQETQYF. Here the CDR3 DNA reads TGTGCCAGCAGCCATAGACTAGCGGGGCAAGAGACCCAGTACTTC.

The rearrangement joins TRBV6-1 to TRBJ2-2, with 15 bases matching TRBD2. This CDR3 has 15 amino acids. Germline values: CDR1 MNHNS, CDR2 SASEGT. J gave up 6 bases and V 6 bases, and 2 bases lay outside the gene matches. The CDR3 DNA reads as TGTGCCAGCAGGCGGACTAGCGGGGGGGCCGGGGAGCTGTTTTTT. Its protein product is CASRRTSGGAGELFF.

This chain joins TRBV7-9 and TRBJ2-1; no clear D. The length of the CDR3 is 15 residues. Germline CDR1 is SEHNR and CDR2 is FQNEAQ (reference sequence). Trimming removed 1 base at V and 8 bases at J, with 15 bases between. The CDR3 protein is CASSLGDRGSDEQFF. DNA for the CDR3: TGTGCCAGCAGCTTAGGAGATCGAGGTTCCGATGAGCAGTTCTTC.